The present T cell receptor (beta chain) was sequenced within a study of a mutant IDH1 vaccine in newly diagnosed glioma. Study results and limitations: Pseudoprogression appeared unlinked to shifts in leading peripheral T cell clonotypes.

Germline V gives CDR1 LGHNA, CDR2 YNFKEQ. V gave up 5 bases and J gave up 4 bases; unmatched junction bases: 10. This CDR3 is built from 15 residues. Time point meaning: week 5, during vaccination. Each dose of the vaccine consisted of 300 ug of mutant IDH1 20-mer peptide, with topical imiquimod. New astrocytomas of WHO grade 3 or 4 that were IDH1-mutant and ATRX-lost were found in the donors. Regarding this clone: Antigen: not known.

Using immunoSEQ multiplex PCR, the repertoire was profiled, and TCRdb retains in-frame clones only, with some absent. In the table there are over 55,000 clones, 90% of which are singletons. The rearrangement uses TRBV4-2 and TRBJ2-7; 8 bases line up with TRBD2. Sequenced here: PBMCs, sampled from a glioma patient whose treatment included an IDH1 peptide vaccine. This clonotype was obtained from a woman in her thirties or forties with glioma. The CDR3 DNA sequence: TGTGCCAGCAGCATTACCACTAGCGGTAATTACGAGCAGTACTTC. Protein: CASSITTSGNYEQYF.